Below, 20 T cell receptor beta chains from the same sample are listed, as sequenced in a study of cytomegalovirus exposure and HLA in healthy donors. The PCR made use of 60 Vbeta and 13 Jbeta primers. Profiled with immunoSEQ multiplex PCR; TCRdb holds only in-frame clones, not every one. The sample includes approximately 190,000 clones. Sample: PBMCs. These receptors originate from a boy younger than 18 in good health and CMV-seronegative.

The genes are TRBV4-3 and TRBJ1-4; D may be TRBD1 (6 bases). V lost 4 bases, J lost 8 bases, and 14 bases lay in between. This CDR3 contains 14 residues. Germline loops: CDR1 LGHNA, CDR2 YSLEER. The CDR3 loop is CASSPGAQDEKLFF. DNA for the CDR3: TGCGCCAGCAGCCCAGGGGCCCAAGACGAAAAACTGTTTTTT.

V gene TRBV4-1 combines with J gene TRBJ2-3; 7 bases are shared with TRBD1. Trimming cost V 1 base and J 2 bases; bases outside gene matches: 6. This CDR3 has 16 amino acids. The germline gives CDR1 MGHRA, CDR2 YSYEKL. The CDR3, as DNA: TGCGCCAGCAGCCAAGCAGGGGGATGGGCCACAGATACGCAGTATTTT. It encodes CASSQAGGWATDTQYF.

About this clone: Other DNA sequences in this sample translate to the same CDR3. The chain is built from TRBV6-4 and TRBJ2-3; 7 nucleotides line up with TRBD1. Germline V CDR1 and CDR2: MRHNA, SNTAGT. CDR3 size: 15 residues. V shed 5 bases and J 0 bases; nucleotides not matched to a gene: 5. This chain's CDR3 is CASSTSGGSTDTQYF. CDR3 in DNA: TGTGCCAGCAGTACCTCAGGGGGAAGCACAGATACGCAGTATTTT.

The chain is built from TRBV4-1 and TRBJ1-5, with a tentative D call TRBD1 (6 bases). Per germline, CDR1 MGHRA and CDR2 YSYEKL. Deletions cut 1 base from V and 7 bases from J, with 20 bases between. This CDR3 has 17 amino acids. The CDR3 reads CASSQGGARGSGQPQHF. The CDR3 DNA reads TGCGCCAGCAGCCAAGGTGGGGCCAGGGGAAGTGGGCAGCCCCAGCATTTT.

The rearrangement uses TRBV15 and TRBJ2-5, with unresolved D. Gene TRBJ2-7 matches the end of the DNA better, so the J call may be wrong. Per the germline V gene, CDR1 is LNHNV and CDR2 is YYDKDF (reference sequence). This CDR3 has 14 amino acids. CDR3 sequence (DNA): TGTGCCACCAGCAGTGATTCTCCCGTTTACGAGCAGTACTTC. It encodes CATSSDSPVYEQYF.

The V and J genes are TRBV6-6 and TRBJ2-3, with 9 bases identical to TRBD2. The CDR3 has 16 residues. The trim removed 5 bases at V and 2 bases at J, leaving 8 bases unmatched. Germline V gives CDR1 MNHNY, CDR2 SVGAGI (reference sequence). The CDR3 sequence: CASSTLAGRLTDTQYF. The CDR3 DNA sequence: TGTGCCAGCAGTACTCTAGCGGGGCGCCTCACAGATACGCAGTATTTT.

CDR3 coding DNA: TGCAGCGTTGAAGATAGGGGAACCTACGAGCAGTACTTC. Its translation is CSVEDRGTYEQYF. The chain uses TRBV29-1 and TRBJ2-7, with TRBD1 as a possible D gene (5 bases). V was cut by 0 bases and J by 2 bases, with 8 bases left in between. CDR1 and CDR2 (germline): SQVTM, ANQGSEA. The CDR3 is made up of 13 amino acids.

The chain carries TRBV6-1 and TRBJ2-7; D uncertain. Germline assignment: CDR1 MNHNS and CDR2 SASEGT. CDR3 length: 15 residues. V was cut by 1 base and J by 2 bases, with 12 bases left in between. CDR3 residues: CASSEGAGTPYEQYF. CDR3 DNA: TGTGCCAGCAGTGAAGGGGCAGGAACCCCCTACGAGCAGTACTTC.

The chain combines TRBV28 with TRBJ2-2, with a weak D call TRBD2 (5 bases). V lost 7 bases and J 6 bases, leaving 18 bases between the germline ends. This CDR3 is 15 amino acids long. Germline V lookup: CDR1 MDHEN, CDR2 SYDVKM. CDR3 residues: CASTPNPGVPGELFF. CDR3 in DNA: TGTGCCAGCACCCCAAATCCCGGGGTACCCGGGGAGCTGTTTTTT.

CDR3: CASSARNQPQHF. CDR3 nucleotides: TGTGCCAGTAGTGCCAGAAATCAGCCCCAGCATTTT. This chain connects TRBV19 to TRBJ1-5; D unresolved. The germline V gene encodes CDR1 LNHDA and CDR2 SQIVND (reference sequence). The CDR3 loop spans 12 amino acids. The V and J ends lost 5 bases and 4 bases respectively, with 6 bases between them.

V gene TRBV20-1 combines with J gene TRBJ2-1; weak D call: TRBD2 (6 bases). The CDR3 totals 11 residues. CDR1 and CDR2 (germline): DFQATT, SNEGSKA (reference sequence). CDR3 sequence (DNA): TGCAGCTTGACTAGTATAGATGAGCAGTTCTTC. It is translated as CSLTSIDEQFF.

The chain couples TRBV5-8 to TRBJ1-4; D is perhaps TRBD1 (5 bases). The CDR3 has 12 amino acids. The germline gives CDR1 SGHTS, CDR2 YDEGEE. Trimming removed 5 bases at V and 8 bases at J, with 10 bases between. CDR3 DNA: TGTGCCAGCAGAAGGGGTGAGGAAAAACTGTTTTTT. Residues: CASRRGEEKLFF. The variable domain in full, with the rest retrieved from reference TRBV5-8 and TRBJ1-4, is EAGVTQSPTHLIKTRGQQATLRCSPISGHTSVYWYQQALGLGLQFLLWYDEGEERNRGNFPPRFSGRQFPNYSSELNVNALELEDSALYLCASRRGEEKLFFGSGTQLSVL.

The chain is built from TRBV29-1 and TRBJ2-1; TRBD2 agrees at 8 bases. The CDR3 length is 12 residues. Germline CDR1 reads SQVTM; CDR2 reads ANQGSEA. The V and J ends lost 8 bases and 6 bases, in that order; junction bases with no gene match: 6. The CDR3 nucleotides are TGCAGCCTTTTCGGGACTAGCAATGAGCAGTTCTTC. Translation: CSLFGTSNEQFF.

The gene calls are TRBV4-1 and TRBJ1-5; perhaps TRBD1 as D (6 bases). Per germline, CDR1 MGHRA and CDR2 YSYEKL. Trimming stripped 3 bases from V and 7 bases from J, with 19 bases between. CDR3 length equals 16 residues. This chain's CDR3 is CASSQAVGGGVQPQHF. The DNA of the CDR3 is TGCGCCAGCAGCCAGGCCGTCGGGGGGGGCGTCCAGCCCCAGCATTTT.

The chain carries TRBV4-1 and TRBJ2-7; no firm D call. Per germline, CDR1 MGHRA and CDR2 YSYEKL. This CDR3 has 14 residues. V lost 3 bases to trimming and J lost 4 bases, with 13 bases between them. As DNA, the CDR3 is TGCGCCAGCAGCCATGAACGTGGCAGATACGAGCAGTACTTC. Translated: CASSHERGRYEQYF.

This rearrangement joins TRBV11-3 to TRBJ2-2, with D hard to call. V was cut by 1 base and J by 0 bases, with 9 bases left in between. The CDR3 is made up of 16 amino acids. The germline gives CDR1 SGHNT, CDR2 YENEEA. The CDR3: CASSLGITANTGELFF. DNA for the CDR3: TGTGCCAGCAGCTTAGGGATTACAGCGAACACCGGGGAGCTGTTTTTT.

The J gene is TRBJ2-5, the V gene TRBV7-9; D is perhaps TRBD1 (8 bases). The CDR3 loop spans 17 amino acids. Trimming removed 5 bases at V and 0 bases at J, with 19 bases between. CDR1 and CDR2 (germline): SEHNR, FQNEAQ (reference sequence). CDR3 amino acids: CASSSGEGQVYQETQYF. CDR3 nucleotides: TGTGCCAGCAGCAGCGGGGAGGGACAGGTATACCAAGAGACCCAGTACTTC.

The CDR3 reads CAGSPSSRDTQYF. CDR3 coding DNA: TGCGCCGGCTCCCCATCCTCTAGGGATACGCAGTATTTT. This chain uses TRBV10-1 with TRBJ2-3; D not certain. V was cut by 11 bases and J by 6 bases, with 18 bases left in between. The CDR3 runs 13 residues. CDR1 and CDR2 from the germline V gene are WNHNN and SYGVQD (reference sequence).

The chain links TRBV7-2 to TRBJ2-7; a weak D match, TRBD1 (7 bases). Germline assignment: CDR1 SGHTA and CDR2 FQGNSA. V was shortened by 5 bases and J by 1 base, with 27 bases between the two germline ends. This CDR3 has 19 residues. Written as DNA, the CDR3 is TGTGCCAGCAGCCTTAAGCGAACCCAGGGGGAAGGGGGGTCCTACGAGCAGTACTTC. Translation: CASSLKRTQGEGGSYEQYF.

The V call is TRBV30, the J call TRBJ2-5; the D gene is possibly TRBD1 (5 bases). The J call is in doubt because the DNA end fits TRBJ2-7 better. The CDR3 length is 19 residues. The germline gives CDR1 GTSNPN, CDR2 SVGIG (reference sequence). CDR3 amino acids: CAWKGFLDELRYGPYEQYF. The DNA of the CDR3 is TGTGCCTGGAAGGGGTTTTTGGATGAACTTCGTTACGGCCCCTACGAGCAGTACTTC.